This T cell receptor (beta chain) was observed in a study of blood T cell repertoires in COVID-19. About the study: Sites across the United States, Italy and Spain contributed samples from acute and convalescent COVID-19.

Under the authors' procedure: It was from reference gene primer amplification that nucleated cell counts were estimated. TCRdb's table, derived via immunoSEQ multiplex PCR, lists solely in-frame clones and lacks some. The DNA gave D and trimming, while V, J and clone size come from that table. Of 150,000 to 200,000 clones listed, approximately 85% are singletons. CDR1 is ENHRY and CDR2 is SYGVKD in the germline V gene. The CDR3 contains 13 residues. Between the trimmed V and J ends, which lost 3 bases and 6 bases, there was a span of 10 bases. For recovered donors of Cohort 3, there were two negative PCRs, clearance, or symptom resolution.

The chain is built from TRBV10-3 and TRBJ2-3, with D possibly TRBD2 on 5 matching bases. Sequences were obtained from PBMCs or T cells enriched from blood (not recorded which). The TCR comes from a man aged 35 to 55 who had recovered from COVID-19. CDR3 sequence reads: CAISDGGLDTQYF. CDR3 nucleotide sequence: TGTGCCATCAGTGATGGAGGCCTGGATACGCAGTATTTT.